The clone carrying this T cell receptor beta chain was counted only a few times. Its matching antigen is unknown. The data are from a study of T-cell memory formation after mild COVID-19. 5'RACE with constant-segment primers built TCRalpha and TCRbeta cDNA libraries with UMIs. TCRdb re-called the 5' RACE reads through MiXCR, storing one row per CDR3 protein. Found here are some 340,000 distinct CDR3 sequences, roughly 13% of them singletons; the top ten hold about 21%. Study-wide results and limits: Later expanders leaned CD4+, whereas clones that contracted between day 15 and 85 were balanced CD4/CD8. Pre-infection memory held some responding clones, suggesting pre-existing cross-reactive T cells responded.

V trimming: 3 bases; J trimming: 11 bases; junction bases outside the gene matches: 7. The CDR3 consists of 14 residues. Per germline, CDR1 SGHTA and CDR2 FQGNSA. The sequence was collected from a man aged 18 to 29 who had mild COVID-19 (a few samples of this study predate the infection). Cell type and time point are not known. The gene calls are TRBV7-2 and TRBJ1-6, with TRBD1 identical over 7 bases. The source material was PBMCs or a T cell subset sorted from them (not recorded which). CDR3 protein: CASSLTGTDAPLHF. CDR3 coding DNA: TGTGCCAGCAGCTTGACCGGGACAGACGCACCCCTCCACTTT.